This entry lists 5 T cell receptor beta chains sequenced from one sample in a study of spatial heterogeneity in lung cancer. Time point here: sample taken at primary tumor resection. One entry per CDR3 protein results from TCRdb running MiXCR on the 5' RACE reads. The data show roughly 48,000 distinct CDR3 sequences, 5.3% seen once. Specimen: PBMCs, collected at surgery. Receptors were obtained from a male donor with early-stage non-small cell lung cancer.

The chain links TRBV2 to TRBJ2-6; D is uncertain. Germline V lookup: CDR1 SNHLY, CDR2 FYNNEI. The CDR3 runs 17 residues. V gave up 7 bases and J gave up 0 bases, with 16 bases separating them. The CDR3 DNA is TGTGCCAGCACTAAAATGATAGGCGGCTCTGGGGCCAACGTCCTGACTTTC. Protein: CASTKMIGGSGANVLTF.

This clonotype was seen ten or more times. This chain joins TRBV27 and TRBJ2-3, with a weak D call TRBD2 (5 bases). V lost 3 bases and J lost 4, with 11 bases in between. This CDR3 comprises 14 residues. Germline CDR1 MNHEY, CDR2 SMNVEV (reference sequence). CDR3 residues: CASSLRVASDTQYF. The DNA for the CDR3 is TGTGCCAGCAGTTTGAGGGTCGCTTCAGATACGCAGTATTTT.

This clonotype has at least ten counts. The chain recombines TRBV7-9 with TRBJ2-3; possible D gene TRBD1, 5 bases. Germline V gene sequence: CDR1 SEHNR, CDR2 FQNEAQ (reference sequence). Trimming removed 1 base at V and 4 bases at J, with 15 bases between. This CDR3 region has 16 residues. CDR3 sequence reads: CASSLGRPGFPDTQYF. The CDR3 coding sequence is TGTGCCAGCAGCTTAGGTCGGCCAGGGTTCCCAGATACGCAGTATTTT.

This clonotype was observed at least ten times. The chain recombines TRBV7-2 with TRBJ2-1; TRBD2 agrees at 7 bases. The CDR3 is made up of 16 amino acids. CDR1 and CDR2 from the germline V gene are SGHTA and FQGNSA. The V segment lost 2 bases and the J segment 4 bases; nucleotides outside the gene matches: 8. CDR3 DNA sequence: TGTGCCAGCAGCTTACGAAGCGGGATAAGTTACAATGAGCAGTTCTTC. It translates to CASSLRSGISYNEQFF.

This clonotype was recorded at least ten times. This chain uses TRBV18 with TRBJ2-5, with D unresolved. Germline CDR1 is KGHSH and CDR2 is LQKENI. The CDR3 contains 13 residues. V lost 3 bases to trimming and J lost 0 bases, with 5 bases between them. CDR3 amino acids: CASSPRYQETQYF. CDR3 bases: TGTGCCAGCTCACCCCGGTACCAAGAGACCCAGTACTTC.